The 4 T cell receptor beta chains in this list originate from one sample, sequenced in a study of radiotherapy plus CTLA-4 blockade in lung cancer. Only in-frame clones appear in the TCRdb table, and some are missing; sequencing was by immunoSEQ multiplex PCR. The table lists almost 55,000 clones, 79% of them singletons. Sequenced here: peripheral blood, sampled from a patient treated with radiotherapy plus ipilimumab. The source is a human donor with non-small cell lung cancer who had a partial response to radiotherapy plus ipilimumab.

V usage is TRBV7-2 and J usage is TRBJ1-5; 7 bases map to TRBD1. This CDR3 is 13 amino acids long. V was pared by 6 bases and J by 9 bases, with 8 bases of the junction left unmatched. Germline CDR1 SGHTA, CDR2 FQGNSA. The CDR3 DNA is TGTGCCAGCAGTCGTAGGGGGCCCGGGCCCCAGCATTTT. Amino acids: CASSRRGPGPQHF.

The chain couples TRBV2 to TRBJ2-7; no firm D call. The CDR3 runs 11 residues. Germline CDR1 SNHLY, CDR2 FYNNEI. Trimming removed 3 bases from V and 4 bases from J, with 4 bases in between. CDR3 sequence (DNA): TGTGCCAGCAGTGACGGGTACGAGCAGTACTTC. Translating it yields CASSDGYEQYF.

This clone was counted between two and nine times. CDR3 in amino acids: CASSLAQGLANEQYF. The CDR3 nucleotides read TGTGCCAGCAGCTTAGCGCAGGGACTAGCTAACGAGCAGTACTTC. The V and J genes are TRBV7-9 and TRBJ2-7, with 9 bases that match TRBD2. V was clipped by 0 bases and J by 5 bases; unmatched bases: 5. This CDR3 comprises 15 residues. Germline assignment: CDR1 SEHNR and CDR2 FQNEAQ (reference sequence).

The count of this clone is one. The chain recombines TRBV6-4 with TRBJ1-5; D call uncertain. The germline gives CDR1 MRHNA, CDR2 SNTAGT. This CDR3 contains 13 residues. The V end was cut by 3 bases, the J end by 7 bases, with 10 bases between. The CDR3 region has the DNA TGTGCCAGCAGTGAGAGTCCCTCCCAGCCCCAGCATTTT. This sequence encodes CASSESPSQPQHF.